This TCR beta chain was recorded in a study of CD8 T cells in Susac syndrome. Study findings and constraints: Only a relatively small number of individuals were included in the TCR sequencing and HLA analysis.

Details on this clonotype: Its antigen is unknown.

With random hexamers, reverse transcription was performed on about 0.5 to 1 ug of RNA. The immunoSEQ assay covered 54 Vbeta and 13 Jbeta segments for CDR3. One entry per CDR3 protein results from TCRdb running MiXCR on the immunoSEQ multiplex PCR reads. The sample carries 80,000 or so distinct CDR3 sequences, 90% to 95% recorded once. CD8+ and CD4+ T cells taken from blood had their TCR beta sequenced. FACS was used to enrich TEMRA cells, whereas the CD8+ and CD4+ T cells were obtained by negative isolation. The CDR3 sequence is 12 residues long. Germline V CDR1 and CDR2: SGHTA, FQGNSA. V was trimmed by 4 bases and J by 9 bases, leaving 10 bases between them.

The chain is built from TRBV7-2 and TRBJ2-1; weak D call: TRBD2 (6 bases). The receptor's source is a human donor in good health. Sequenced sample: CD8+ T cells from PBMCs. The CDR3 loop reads CASSSVGGEQFF. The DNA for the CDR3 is TGTGCCAGCAGCTCTGTGGGGGGTGAGCAGTTCTTC.